Listed below are T cell receptor beta chains from one sample, sequenced in a study of identical twins. Each CDR3 protein gets one entry after TCRdb re-called the 5' RACE reads with MiXCR. Of 450,000 to 500,000 distinct CDR3 sequences in the sample, 13% to 15% are singletons; the top ten hold about 0.97%. These same data were also listed under a study on yellow fever vaccine responses in identical twins.

Source material: CD4+ T cells sorted from blood. The source is a woman between 18 and 29 years old in good health. The CDR3 runs from the conserved cysteine through the conserved F or W. The order of the fields is D gene, clone size, V gene, J gene, CDR3 DNA, CDR3 protein. The D gene is left open where the match is weak. Rows may omit the clone size; those that give it use once, few, many or a size class.

.	.	TRBV7-9	TRBJ1-4	TGTGCCAGCGGAAGGGAAGGCTCGTCAACTAATGAAAAACTGTTTTTT	CASGREGSSTNEKLFF
TRBD2	few	TRBV20-1	TRBJ2-5	TGCAGTGCTACTTATTTAGCGGGAGGGCCTTTTGTGACCCAGTACTTC	CSATYLAGGPFVTQYF
.	.	TRBV5-1	TRBJ2-1	TGCGCCAGCAGCTTGGCAGGGGTAGACAATGAGCAGTTCTTC	CASSLAGVDNEQFF
.	.	TRBV6-5	TRBJ2-6	TGTGCCAGCAGTTACAATCCGGGACTGTCCTCTGGGGCCAACGTCCTGACTTTC	CASSYNPGLSSGANVLTF
.	few	TRBV2	TRBJ1-6	TGTGCCAGCATTAGGGCGGGCTCCTATAATTCACCCCTCCACTTT	CASIRAGSYNSPLHF
.	few	TRBV15	TRBJ2-1	TGTGCCACCAGCAGAGATCCAATGGGGGGAAGCTCCTACAATGAGCAGTTCTTC	CATSRDPMGGSSYNEQFF
TRBD1	.	TRBV28	TRBJ2-3	TGTGCCAGCAGTCGGACAGGGGACGGCACAGATACGCAGTATTTT	CASSRTGDGTDTQYF
TRBD2	.	TRBV9	TRBJ2-1	TGTGCCAGCAGCGTAATCAGCGGGAGAGTCGGAGTTAATGAGCAGTTCTTC	CASSVISGRVGVNEQFF
.	.	TRBV9	TRBJ2-6	TGTGCCAGCAGCGTAGGTACAGGCGATGGGGCCAACGTCCTGACTTTC	CASSVGTGDGANVLTF
.	few	TRBV20-1	TRBJ2-1	TGCAGTGCCACAATCCCCCGGGCGGGAAGGGCCTACAATGAGCAGTTCTTC	CSATIPRAGRAYNEQFF
.	few	TRBV3-1	TRBJ1-2	TGTGCCAGCAGCCAAGAGTTTAATGGCTACACCTTC	CASSQEFNGYTF
TRBD1	.	TRBV28	TRBJ2-7	TGTGCCAGCACCCGTTGGGGACAGGGACTTGTGCAGTACTTC	CASTRWGQGLVQYF
.	.	TRBV30	TRBJ2-7	TGTGCCTGGAGTGCCGGATCAACCTACGAGCAGTACTTC	CAWSAGSTYEQYF
.	.	TRBV29-1	TRBJ1-1	TGCAGCGTTGAGGGGTATAACACTGAAGCTTTCTTT	CSVEGYNTEAFF
TRBD1	.	TRBV6-2/TRBV6-3	TRBJ2-7	TGTGCCAGCAGTTACGGGGCAGGGGGCAACGAGCAGTACTTC	CASSYGAGGNEQYF
TRBD1	many	TRBV12-3/TRBV12-4	TRBJ2-7	TGTGCCAGCAGTTTAGCAGGGACAGGGGTGGGAGAGCAGTACTTC	CASSLAGTGVGEQYF
.	.	TRBV5-1	TRBJ2-1	TGCGCCAGCGGACAGTTGGATGAGCAGTTCTTC	CASGQLDEQFF